The TCR beta chain described here comes from a study of blood T cells in healthy people across ages. Each donor had about 10 milliliters of peripheral blood drawn. Germline CDR1 is DFQATT and CDR2 is SNEGSKA (reference sequence). The CDR3 totals 13 residues. Trimming shortened V by 3 bases and J by 9 bases, and 15 bases separated the two germline ends. A second PCR, run for about 7 to 11 cycles, used a sample-barcoded 5' primer plus a J-beta primer mix. Using its own MiXCR run on the 5' RACE reads, TCRdb lists one record per CDR3 protein. The repertoire holds about 510,000 distinct CDR3 sequences, with roughly a quarter as singletons. Concerning this clonotype itself: Its antigen is as yet unknown.

Findings of the study overall: Investigators viewed diversity estimates from one million T cells as underestimates, the study reported.

A further study also used this sample, focusing on T cells of mothers and their children.

The receptor's source is a boy aged 2 to 9 in good health. Material for sequencing was blood. V is TRBV20-1 and J is TRBJ2-4; D is unclear. The CDR3: CSASLRQYSIQYF. The CDR3 bases are TGCAGTGCTAGTCTCCGCCAGTATTCCATTCAGTACTTC.